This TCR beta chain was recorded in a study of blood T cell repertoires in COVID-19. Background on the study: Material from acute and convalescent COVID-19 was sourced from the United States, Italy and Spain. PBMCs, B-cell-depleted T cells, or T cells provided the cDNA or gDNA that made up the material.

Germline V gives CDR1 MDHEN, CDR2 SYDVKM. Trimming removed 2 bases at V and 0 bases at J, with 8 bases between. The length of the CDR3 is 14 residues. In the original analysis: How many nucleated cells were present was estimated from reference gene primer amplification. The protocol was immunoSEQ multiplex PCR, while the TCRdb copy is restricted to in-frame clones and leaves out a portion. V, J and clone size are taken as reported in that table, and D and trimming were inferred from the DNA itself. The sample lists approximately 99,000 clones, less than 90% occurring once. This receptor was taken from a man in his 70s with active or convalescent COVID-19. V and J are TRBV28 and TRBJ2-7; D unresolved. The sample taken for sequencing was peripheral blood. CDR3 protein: CASSLGQFSYEQYF. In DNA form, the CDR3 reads TGTGCCAGCAGTTTAGGTCAGTTCTCCTACGAGCAGTACTTC. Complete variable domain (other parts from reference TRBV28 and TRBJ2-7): DVKVTQSSRYLVKRTGEKVFLECVQDMDHENMFWYRQDPGLGLRLIYFSYDVKMKEKGDIPEGYSVSREKKERFSLILESASTNQTSMYLCASSLGQFSYEQYFGPGTRLTVT.